A selection of T cell receptor beta chains follows, all from one sample in a study of siplizumab effects on memory and regulatory T cells. Libraries were prepared by immunoSEQ multiplex PCR; TCRdb keeps only in-frame clonotypes and omits some of them. The data show around 100,000 clones, roughly 94% seen once. The sequenced material came from non-Treg CD4+ T cells sorted from blood. These receptors were collected from a human donor in good health. The CDR3 runs from the conserved cysteine through the conserved F or W. D genes are given only for firm matches. The listing skips clone size in some rows; elsewhere it reads once, few, many or a size class.

V gene	clone size	D gene	J gene	CDR3 protein	CDR3 DNA
TRBV5-1	-	-	TRBJ1-5	CASSLDQGQPQHF	TGCGCCAGCAGCTTGGATCAGGGACAGCCCCAGCATTTT
TRBV11-3	-	-	TRBJ2-7	CASSFNSYEQYF	TGTGCCAGCAGCTTTAACTCCTACGAGCAGTACTTC
TRBV25-1	-	-	TRBJ2-5	CASSVGGQQETQYF	TGTGCCAGCAGTGTTGGTGGACAGCAAGAGACCCAGTACTTC
TRBV5-5	once	-	TRBJ2-7	CASSERTGTYEQYF	TGTGCCAGCAGCGAGAGGACGGGCACCTACGAGCAGTACTTC
TRBV7-9	-	TRBD1	TRBJ2-1	CASSSRTGGGEQFF	TGTGCCAGCAGCTCACGGACAGGGGGAGGGGAGCAGTTCTTC
TRBV7-8	-	-	TRBJ1-2	CASSFSSSYGYTF	TGTGCCAGCAGCTTTTCAAGCTCCTATGGCTACACCTTC
TRBV18	-	-	TRBJ1-4	CASSPGDLREKLFF	TGTGCCAGCTCACCCGGGGACCTTCGGGAAAAACTGTTTTTT
TRBV5-4	-	TRBD1	TRBJ2-5	CASSPNGQVRAETQYF	TGTGCCAGCAGCCCCAACGGACAGGTCCGGGCGGAGACCCAGTACTTC
TRBV6-5	-	-	TRBJ1-6	CASSSDLSSYNSPLHF	TGTGCCAGCAGTTCGGACCTGAGCTCCTATAATTCACCCCTCCACTTT
TRBV6-1	-	-	TRBJ1-2	CASSEAGAANYGYTF	TGTGCCAGCAGTGAAGCGGGGGCCGCTAACTATGGCTACACCTTC
TRBV10-3	-	TRBD2	TRBJ2-7	CAIMEASGSSYEQYF	TGTGCCATCATGGAGGCTAGCGGGAGCTCCTACGAGCAGTACTTC